Below, 30 T cell receptor beta chains from the same sample are listed, as sequenced in a study of T cells after posttransplantation cyclophosphamide. Some clones are missing from TCRdb's copy, which holds only in-frame ones; the method was immunoSEQ multiplex PCR. The sample yields over 35,000 clones, without any singletons. The specimen sequenced was PBMCs. The receptors come from a man aged 40-55 years in good health, CMV-negative, and a related stem cell transplant donor.

This clone was counted at least ten times. J is TRBJ1-5 and V is TRBV30; perhaps TRBD1 as D (6 bases). The CDR3 contains 12 residues. The germline V gene encodes CDR1 GTSNPN and CDR2 SVGIG (reference sequence). Between the trimmed V and J ends, which lost 2 bases and 5 bases, there was a span of 7 bases. CDR3 DNA: TGTGCCTGGAGTAAGGGGGATCAGCCCCAGCATTTT. This codes for CAWSKGDQPQHF. The full variable domain, with the rest looked up from reference TRBV30 and TRBJ1-5, is SQTIHQWPATLVQPVGSPLSLECTVEGTSNPNLYWYRQAAGRGLQLLFYSVGIGQISSEVPQNLSASRPQDRQFILSSKKLLLSDSGFYLCAWSKGDQPQHFGDGTRLSIL.

This clone was recorded many times. The chain couples TRBV4-2 to TRBJ1-6, with 9 positions matching TRBD1. The CDR3 is 14 amino acids. V lost 4 bases to trimming and J lost 6 bases; unmatched junction nucleotides: 1. The V gene's germline CDR1 is LGHNA and CDR2 YNFKEQ. The chain's CDR3 is CASSRGQGNSPLHF. DNA for the CDR3: TGTGCCAGCAGCCGGGGACAGGGTAATTCACCCCTCCACTTT.

The V gene is TRBV18, the J gene TRBJ1-1; possibly TRBD1 for D (5 bases). Deletions cut 4 bases from V and 5 bases from J, with 14 bases between. Per the germline V gene, CDR1 is KGHSH and CDR2 is LQKENI. This CDR3 has 14 amino acids. In nucleotides, the CDR3 is TGTGCCAGCTCACTACGATCCAGGGATACTGAAGCTTTCTTT. Protein product: CASSLRSRDTEAFF.

This clone was counted ten times or more. The rearrangement joins TRBV5-1 to TRBJ2-7, with TRBD1 identical over 8 bases. The CDR3 has 14 residues. The junction had 4 bases not matched to a gene; V was cut back by 0 bases and J by 5 bases. CDR1 SGHRS and CDR2 YFSETQ come from the germline V gene. In DNA form, the CDR3 reads TGCGCCAGCAGCTTGGGACAGGGGATACACGAGCAGTACTTC. Its translation is CASSLGQGIHEQYF.

Many counts were recorded for this clone. This rearrangement joins TRBV7-8 to TRBJ1-5; TRBD1 matches 9 bases. Losses at the gene ends were 1 base for V and 0 bases for J; bases not matched to a gene: 13. Per the germline V gene, CDR1 is SGHVS and CDR2 is FQNEAQ. This CDR3 spans 20 amino acids. The CDR3: CASSLVGGTGSRGSNQPQHF. CDR3 DNA: TGTGCCAGCAGCTTAGTTGGAGGGACAGGGAGTCGAGGTAGCAATCAGCCCCAGCATTTT.

Ten or more counts support this clone. The chain uses TRBV7-2 and TRBJ2-6, with TRBD2 matching 10 bases. V trimming: 3 bases; J trimming: 3 bases; junction bases outside the gene matches: 5. Per the germline V gene, CDR1 is SGHTA and CDR2 is FQGNSA. The CDR3 loop spans 17 amino acids. The CDR3 loop is CASSFNPSGSGANVLTF. The CDR3 nucleotides read TGTGCCAGCAGCTTCAATCCTAGCGGGAGTGGGGCCAACGTCCTGACTTTC. The full variable domain, its missing parts supplied by reference TRBV7-2 and TRBJ2-6, is GAGVSQSPSNKVTEKGKDVELRCDPISGHTALYWYRQSLGQGLEFLIYFQGNSAPDKSGLPSDRFSAERTGGSVSTLTIQRTQQEDSAVYLCASSFNPSGSGANVLTFGAGSRLTVL.

This clone has at least ten counts. V and J are TRBV30 and TRBJ2-3; 7 bases match TRBD2. Trimming cost V 0 bases and J 0 bases; bases outside gene matches: 3. The germline gives CDR1 GTSNPN, CDR2 SVGIG (reference sequence). This CDR3 contains 15 residues. The CDR3 sequence: CAWSVERGSTDTQYF. In DNA form, the CDR3 reads TGTGCCTGGAGTGTCGAGCGGGGAAGCACAGATACGCAGTATTTT.

This clone was recorded at least ten times. The chain combines TRBV2 with TRBJ1-5, with D perhaps TRBD1 (6 bases). The V and J ends lost 7 bases and 5 bases respectively, with 12 bases between them. Germline-derived CDR1 and CDR2 are SNHLY and FYNNEI. The CDR3 extends over 13 amino acids. The CDR3 reads CASNREEDQPQHF. For the CDR3, the DNA is TGTGCCAGCAACAGGGAAGAGGATCAGCCCCAGCATTTT.

This clone was seen at least ten times. The chain combines TRBV5-8 with TRBJ1-5; tentative D call: TRBD1 (5 bases). Trimming shortened V by 0 bases and J by 3 bases, and 10 bases separated the two germline ends. The CDR3 contains 15 residues. Per the germline V gene, CDR1 is SGHTS and CDR2 is YDEGEE. DNA of the CDR3: TGTGCCAGCAGCTTGGATGGGGGGAACAATCAGCCCCAGCATTTT. Translated: CASSLDGGNNQPQHF.

This clone was recorded at least ten times. The chain uses TRBV7-9 and TRBJ1-5; D might be TRBD1 (5 bases). V lost 4 bases to trimming and J lost 2 bases, with 18 bases between them. Germline V gives CDR1 SEHNR, CDR2 FQNEAQ (reference sequence). This CDR3 region has 17 residues. The DNA for the CDR3 is TGTGCCAGCAGCTACTGGGGGGGTGCGGGAGGCAATCAGCCCCAGCATTTT. As protein: CASSYWGGAGGNQPQHF.

The table lists this clone with many counts. The chain joins TRBV9 to TRBJ2-7, with TRBD1 as a possible D gene (6 bases). The length of the CDR3 is 19 residues. The ends were cut back, 0 bases at V and 5 bases at J, with 27 bases in the middle. Per the germline V gene, CDR1 is SGDLS and CDR2 is YYNGEE. This CDR3 reads CASSVVGGGQILAFDEQYF. The CDR3 DNA reads as TGTGCCAGCAGCGTAGTAGGAGGTGGACAGATTTTGGCCTTCGACGAGCAGTACTTC.

This clone occurred many times. This chain joins TRBV11-2 and TRBJ2-3; 8 bases are a match to TRBD1. CDR3 length equals 16 residues. Trimming removed 5 bases from V and 2 bases from J; junction bases left unmatched: 9. The germline V gene encodes CDR1 SGHAT and CDR2 FQNNGV. The CDR3 is CASSPPQTGATDTQYF. The CDR3 DNA is TGTGCCAGCAGCCCCCCCCAGACAGGGGCCACAGATACGCAGTATTTT.

There are many counts of this clone. This chain joins TRBV4-2 and TRBJ2-1, with 11 nucleotides matching TRBD2. The CDR3 covers 15 residues. Losses at the gene ends were 4 bases for V and 6 bases for J; bases not matched to a gene: 5. Germline CDR1 reads LGHNA; CDR2 reads YNFKEQ. The CDR3 sequence: CASSPTSGSANEQFF. The DNA for the CDR3 is TGTGCCAGCAGCCCCACTAGCGGGAGCGCCAATGAGCAGTTCTTC.

This clone has ten or more counts. This chain links TRBV7-2 with TRBJ2-1; TRBD2 aligns across 7 bases. The V gene end was trimmed by 5 bases and the J gene end by 6 bases; junction bases not matched to a gene: 7. The CDR3 consists of 14 residues. Germline V lookup: CDR1 SGHTA, CDR2 FQGNSA. The DNA for the CDR3 is TGTGCCAGCAGCCGTAGTCTAGCGGTCAATGAGCAGTTCTTC. This sequence encodes CASSRSLAVNEQFF.

The table lists this clone with many counts. The genes are TRBV7-6 and TRBJ2-3; no firm D call. V lost 0 bases to trimming and J lost 2 bases, with 6 bases between them. The germline V gene encodes CDR1 SGHVS and CDR2 FNYEAQ. This CDR3 has 14 amino acids. CDR3 sequence (DNA): TGTGCCAGCAGCTTAGCACAGTCCACAGATACGCAGTATTTT. As protein: CASSLAQSTDTQYF.

This clone has just a few counts. The rearrangement uses TRBV15 and TRBJ2-7; 8 positions match TRBD2. J lost 2 bases, V lost 2 bases, and 5 bases had no gene match. The CDR3 sequence is 15 residues long. CDR1 is LNHNV, CDR2 YYDKDF, per germline (reference sequence). CDR3 coding DNA: TGTGCCACCAGCAGAACCCGGGAGGGGACCTACGAGCAGTACTTC. It encodes CATSRTREGTYEQYF.

This clone was detected many times. The chain couples TRBV11-2 to TRBJ2-3; tentatively, D is TRBD1 (5 bases). V lost 3 bases and J 5 bases, leaving 12 bases between the germline ends. CDR3 length: 14 amino acids. Germline-derived CDR1 and CDR2 are SGHAT and FQNNGV. The CDR3 region has the DNA TGTGCCAGCAGCTTCAGTCAGGGTCAAGATACGCAGTATTTT. Encoded protein: CASSFSQGQDTQYF. The complete variable domain, with remaining parts taken from reference TRBV11-2 and TRBJ2-3, reads EAGVAQSPRYKIIEKRQSVAFWCNPISGHATLYWYQQILGQGPKLLIQFQNNGVVDDSQLPKDRFSAERLKGVDSTLKIQPAKLEDSAVYLCASSFSQGQDTQYFGPGTRLTVL.

The chain combines TRBV11-1 with TRBJ2-3; 11 nucleotides match TRBD2. The CDR3 runs to 16 residues. The germline V gene encodes CDR1 SGHAT and CDR2 FQDESV (reference sequence). Trimming cost V 3 bases and J 2 bases; bases outside gene matches: 4. Here the CDR3 reads CASSFGTSGTTDTQYF. The CDR3 coding sequence is TGTGCCAGCAGCTTTGGGACTAGCGGTACCACAGATACGCAGTATTTT.

This clone was picked up many times. The chain recombines TRBV2 with TRBJ2-3, with D possibly being TRBD2 (5 bases). The CDR3 runs 16 residues. Trimming left V 7 bases short and J 0 bases short, with 17 bases between. Germline CDR1 reads SNHLY; CDR2 reads FYNNEI. CDR3 bases: TGTGCCAGCAAGAGCGGACGAACTAGAAGCACAGATACGCAGTATTTT. Translating it yields CASKSGRTRSTDTQYF.

At least ten counts were recorded for this clone. The chain recombines TRBV2 with TRBJ1-1; D gene ambiguous. The CDR3 totals 13 residues. V lost 2 bases, J lost 7 bases, and 11 bases lay in between. The V gene's germline CDR1 is SNHLY and CDR2 FYNNEI. CDR3 nucleotides: TGTGCCAGCAGTGAACGGGTAGTGGATGAAGCTTTCTTT. It codes for CASSERVVDEAFF. Drawing the rest from reference TRBV2 and TRBJ1-1, the complete variable domain is EPEVTQTPSHQVTQMGQEVILRCVPISNHLYFYWYRQILGQKVEFLVSFYNNEISEKSEIFDDQFSVERPDGSNFTLKIRSTKLEDSAMYFCASSERVVDEAFFGQGTRLTVV.

This clone was found many times. The V call is TRBV4-1, the J call TRBJ2-5; the D is unclear. From germline, CDR1 is MGHRA and CDR2 YSYEKL. V shed 0 bases and J shed 7 bases, with 12 bases lying between them. The CDR3 sequence is 14 residues long. For the CDR3, the DNA is TGCGCCAGCAGCCAAGATTACCCCCCGGGGACCCAGTACTTC. Translating it yields CASSQDYPPGTQYF.

Many counts were recorded for this clone. The genes are TRBV5-8 and TRBJ1-1; D is unclear. Germline CDR1 and CDR2: SGHTS and YDEGEE. Trimming took 4 bases from V and 1 from J, leaving 8 bases between them. CDR3 length: 13 residues. Written as DNA, the CDR3 is TGTGCCAGCAGCCTAAACAGGAACACTGAAGCTTTCTTT. Protein sequence: CASSLNRNTEAFF.

This clone was observed many times. The gene calls are TRBV7-2 and TRBJ1-6; the D gene is possibly TRBD1 (6 bases). The CDR3 has 17 residues. The germline V and J ends were trimmed by 7 bases and 3 bases, with 19 bases remaining between them. CDR1 is SGHTA and CDR2 is FQGNSA in the germline V gene. The CDR3 coding sequence is TGTGCCAGCACCGTAGTCGGGGGGCAAGGCTATAATTCACCCCTCCACTTT. Its protein product is CASTVVGGQGYNSPLHF.

This clone was counted at least ten times. The rearrangement links TRBV10-3 to TRBJ1-2, with a weak D call TRBD1 (5 bases). This CDR3 contains 14 residues. Germline V gene lookup returns CDR1 ENHRY and CDR2 SYGVKD. Between the trimmed V and J ends, which lost 3 bases and 4 bases, there was a span of 12 bases. The CDR3 sequence is CAISDPGEVYGYTF. The CDR3 region has the DNA TGTGCCATCAGTGACCCGGGGGAGGTCTATGGCTACACCTTC.

The table lists this clone with many counts. The chain links TRBV27 to TRBJ1-6, with 7 nucleotides matching TRBD1. The V segment lost 3 bases and the J segment 7 bases; nucleotides outside the gene matches: 3. In germline, CDR1 is MNHEY, CDR2 SMNVEV (reference sequence). This CDR3 region has 14 residues. In nucleotides, the CDR3 is TGTGCCAGCAGTTTGGGACAGCCAAATTCACCCCTCCACTTT. It encodes CASSLGQPNSPLHF.

There are many counts of this clone. The gene calls are TRBV18 and TRBJ1-6, with TRBD1 matching over 7 bases. Trimming at V came to 3 bases and at J to 9 bases, leaving 5 bases not matched to a gene. CDR1 and CDR2 from the germline V gene are KGHSH and LQKENI. The CDR3 has 14 amino acids. The CDR3, as DNA: TGTGCCAGCTCACCGGGGACAGAGGGTTCACCCCTCCACTTT. This codes for CASSPGTEGSPLHF.

The chain employs TRBV7-8 and TRBJ2-3, with 12 bases fitting TRBD2. The CDR3 contains 15 residues. Germline values: CDR1 SGHVS, CDR2 FQNEAQ. J lost 6 bases, V lost 5 bases, and 6 bases had no gene match. In DNA, the CDR3 is TGTGCCAGCAGCCTAACTAGCGGGAGGTATGATACGCAGTATTTT. It specifies CASSLTSGRYDTQYF.

This clone was recorded many times. V usage is TRBV15 and J usage is TRBJ2-7; D uncertain. Trimming left V 5 bases short and J 1 base short, with 12 bases between. The CDR3 runs 14 residues. From germline, CDR1 is LNHNV and CDR2 YYDKDF (reference sequence). Here the CDR3 reads CATSPLERSYEQYF. DNA of the CDR3: TGTGCCACCAGCCCCCTAGAACGGTCCTACGAGCAGTACTTC.

This clone came up many times. V is TRBV6-1 and J is TRBJ1-1; no clear D gene. This CDR3 is 12 amino acids long. Trimming took off 3 bases at V and 5 bases at J, with 7 bases between the two ends. Germline V gives CDR1 MNHNS, CDR2 SASEGT. This chain's CDR3 is CASSDPSTEAFF. The CDR3 DNA sequence: TGTGCCAGCAGTGACCCGAGTACTGAAGCTTTCTTT.

This clone showed up many times. The chain couples TRBV6-1 to TRBJ1-5; D gene ambiguous. Between the trimmed V and J ends, which lost 7 bases and 5 bases, there was a span of 18 bases. This CDR3 region has 15 residues. Germline assignment: CDR1 MNHNS and CDR2 SASEGT. The CDR3 DNA is TGTGCCAGCACTGAGAACAGTCTAATTCATCAGCCCCAGCATTTT. Its protein is CASTENSLIHQPQHF.